Reported below is one T cell receptor beta chain. TCR beta sequencing covered blood CD8+ and CD4+ T cells. It was negative isolation that provided the CD8+ and CD4+ T cells, whereas TEMRA cells were enriched by FACS. The entry originates in a study of CD8 T cells in Susac syndrome. The authors reverse transcribed 0.5 to 1 ug RNA with random hexamers. Multiplex immunoSEQ PCR targeted 54 Vbeta and 13 Jbeta TCR beta segments. TCRdb ran MiXCR on the immunoSEQ multiplex PCR reads and lists one entry per CDR3 protein. The data contain around 200,000 distinct CDR3 sequences, approximately 95% of them singletons. The germline gives CDR1 SNHLY, CDR2 FYNNEI. V was cut by 3 bases and J by 4 bases, with 12 bases left in between. This CDR3 spans 14 amino acids.

The rearrangement joins TRBV2 to TRBJ1-2; D remains unclear. This receptor was obtained from a human donor with multiple sclerosis. The sequenced sample consisted of CD4+ T cells from PBMCs. The CDR3 protein is CASSERGVGYGYTF. In DNA, the CDR3 is TGTGCCAGCAGTGAGCGGGGAGTTGGCTATGGCTACACCTTC.